A selection of T cell receptor beta chains follows, all from one sample in a study of early T cells in non-severe SARS-CoV-2 infection. Each CDR3 protein is one row after TCRdb ran MiXCR on the 5' RACE reads. The data show 65,000 to 95,000 distinct CDR3 sequences, with more than 4% seen just once and about 7% held by the top ten. This material consisted of whole blood, taken at baseline. These receptors came from an adult who was a healthcare worker with PCR-confirmed SARS-CoV-2 infection or an uninfected control (not recorded which). Both conserved end residues are part of each CDR3. The D gene is left open where the match is weak. For some rows the clone size is stated as once, few or many, or as a class when expanded; others skip it.

CDR3 protein	CDR3 DNA	clone size	D gene	V gene	J gene
CSGRLAGGPTAPNIQYF	TGCAGCGGGCGACTAGCGGGAGGGCCGACCGCACCAAACATTCAGTACTTC	many	TRBD2	TRBV29-1	TRBJ2-4
CASSFQANTGELFF	TGTGCCAGCAGCTTTCAGGCAAACACCGGGGAGCTGTTTTTT	-	-	TRBV7-9	TRBJ2-2
CAISETWTGEGAIGYGYTF	TGTGCCATCAGTGAGACATGGACAGGCGAGGGGGCAATTGGCTATGGCTACACCTTC	-	TRBD1	TRBV10-3	TRBJ1-2
CASRDRGLGEQYF	TGTGCCAGCAGGGACAGGGGGCTAGGGGAGCAGTACTTC	many	TRBD1	TRBV6-1	TRBJ2-7
CASSVARTSGSTDTQYF	TGTGCCAGCAGCGTAGCTAGGACTAGCGGGAGCACAGATACGCAGTATTTT	many	TRBD2	TRBV9	TRBJ2-3
CASTIREGGYGYTF	TGTGCCAGCACCATCCGTGAGGGGGGCTATGGCTACACCTTC	-	-	TRBV6-5	TRBJ1-2
CASSLTGGPGELFF	TGTGCCAGCAGCCTCACCGGGGGCCCCGGGGAGCTGTTTTTT	few	-	TRBV12-3/TRBV12-4	TRBJ2-2
CASSLGPGGTEAFF	TGTGCCAGCAGCTTAGGTCCAGGGGGCACTGAAGCTTTCTTT	few	TRBD1	TRBV7-8	TRBJ1-1
CASSLWGGHSNQPQHF	TGTGCCAGCAGTTTATGGGGCGGCCATAGCAATCAGCCCCAGCATTTT	few	-	TRBV27	TRBJ1-5
CASSPPTGSSNEKLFF	TGTGCCAGCTCACCACCAACAGGGTCATCTAATGAAAAACTGTTTTTT	many	-	TRBV18	TRBJ1-4
CAIRDRQGAFF	TGTGCCATCAGAGATCGACAGGGGGCTTTCTTT	many	TRBD1	TRBV10-3	TRBJ1-1
CASTLRSPSSYNEQFF	TGTGCCAGCACCTTAAGGTCTCCGAGCTCCTACAATGAGCAGTTCTTC	many	-	TRBV7-2	TRBJ2-1
CSAQMTGRGMGSYEQYF	TGCAGTGCCCAGATGACAGGGAGGGGGATGGGGTCCTACGAGCAGTACTTC	many	-	TRBV20-1	TRBJ2-7
CAWSGDASYNEQFF	TGTGCCTGGAGTGGGGACGCTTCCTACAATGAGCAGTTCTTC	many	-	TRBV30	TRBJ2-1
CATSTRQGYLHEQYF	TGTGCCACCAGCACGAGACAGGGGTACTTGCACGAGCAGTACTTC	-	TRBD1	TRBV15	TRBJ2-7
CASSAHPYVYGYTF	TGTGCCAGCAGTGCCCACCCTTACGTCTATGGCTACACCTTC	many	-	TRBV25-1	TRBJ1-2
CASRRQGVYQETQYF	TGTGCCAGCAGACGACAGGGGGTCTACCAAGAGACCCAGTACTTC	-	TRBD1	TRBV12-3/TRBV12-4	TRBJ2-5
CASSPYGGRRAYNEQFF	TGTGCCAGCAGTCCCTACGGGGGGCGGAGGGCCTACAATGAGCAGTTCTTC	many	-	TRBV12-3/TRBV12-4	TRBJ2-1
CASSPRDRDNQPQHF	TGTGCCAGCAGTCCCAGGGACAGGGACAATCAGCCCCAGCATTTT	many	TRBD1	TRBV12-3/TRBV12-4	TRBJ1-5
CSALLAGGSYNEQFF	TGCAGTGCCCTTCTGGCGGGAGGTTCCTACAATGAGCAGTTCTTC	-	TRBD2	TRBV20-1	TRBJ2-1
CASSLAVAESYNEQFF	TGTGCCAGCAGCTTAGCCGTAGCTGAGTCCTACAATGAGCAGTTCTTC	few	-	TRBV7-6	TRBJ2-1
CASAGDYYNEQFF	TGTGCCAGCGCCGGGGACTATTACAATGAGCAGTTCTTC	many	TRBD2	TRBV25-1	TRBJ2-1
CASRGPEGRDATDTQYF	TGTGCCAGCAGGGGGCCAGAGGGGAGGGATGCCACAGATACGCAGTATTTT	many	TRBD2	TRBV2	TRBJ2-3
CASSVGQDEYF	TGCGCCAGCAGCGTGGGACAGGATGAGTACTTC	-	TRBD1	TRBV5-1	TRBJ2-7
CASSLEPSGSHEQYF	TGTGCCAGCAGTTTAGAGCCCAGCGGGAGCCACGAGCAGTACTTC	-	TRBD2	TRBV12-3/TRBV12-4	TRBJ2-7
CASSLDAGPSYEQYF	TGCGCCAGCAGCTTGGATGCGGGACCCTCCTACGAGCAGTACTTC	many	-	TRBV5-1	TRBJ2-7
CASKIAGDRPDEQYF	TGTGCCAGCAAAATAGCGGGAGACCGACCCGACGAGCAGTACTTC	many	TRBD2	TRBV7-2	TRBJ2-7
CSVVAGGRGEQFF	TGCAGCGTTGTCGCGGGAGGTCGGGGTGAGCAGTTCTTC	-	TRBD2	TRBV29-1	TRBJ2-1
CSARAPPYPTGTVNYNEQFF	TGCAGTGCTAGAGCACCGCCCTATCCAACCGGGACAGTAAACTACAATGAGCAGTTCTTC	few	TRBD1	TRBV20-1	TRBJ2-1
CASSFYSTGELFF	TGTGCCAGCAGCTTTTATTCCACCGGGGAGCTGTTTTTT	few	-	TRBV7-3	TRBJ2-2
CSARDGREAIHEQYF	TGCAGTGCTAGAGATGGTCGGGAGGCCATCCACGAGCAGTACTTC	few	TRBD2	TRBV20-1	TRBJ2-7
CASSFGAGSGKLFF	TGTGCCAGCAGTTTTGGGGCAGGGTCCGGAAAACTGTTTTTT	many	-	TRBV27	TRBJ1-4
CASSLPNAGDDTQYF	TGCGCCAGCAGCTTGCCCAACGCAGGGGACGATACGCAGTATTTT	many	-	TRBV5-1	TRBJ2-3
CASRPRDSGYYSNQPQHF	TGTGCCAGCAGACCCCGGGACAGCGGGTATTATAGCAATCAGCCCCAGCATTTT	-	TRBD1	TRBV11-2	TRBJ1-5
CASSWGEEQFF	TGTGCCAGCAGCTGGGGGGAAGAGCAGTTCTTC	few	-	TRBV11-2	TRBJ2-1
CAISDYSPAYEQYF	TGTGCCATCAGTGACTACAGCCCAGCCTACGAGCAGTACTTC	-	-	TRBV10-3	TRBJ2-7
CASSRQGSEQYF	TGTGCCAGCAGCCGACAGGGTTCCGAGCAGTACTTC	many	TRBD1	TRBV11-3	TRBJ2-7
CASSYEPSGDPLETQYF	TGTGCCAGCAGTTATGAGCCTAGCGGGGACCCCTTGGAGACCCAGTACTTC	many	TRBD2	TRBV6-6	TRBJ2-5
CAGATGTSGYNEQFF	TGTGCCGGCGCGACCGGGACTAGCGGATACAATGAGCAGTTCTTC	-	TRBD2	TRBV5-6	TRBJ2-1